These 28 T cell receptor beta chains were all obtained from the same sample, sequenced in a study of cytomegalovirus exposure and HLA in healthy donors. The PCR used 60 Vbeta and 13 Jbeta primers. The assay was immunoSEQ multiplex PCR, and TCRdb's table has in-frame clones only and misses some. The sample yields 150,000 to 200,000 clones, around three quarters seen once. The sample was PBMCs. These TCRs come from a woman in her 40s in good health and CMV-seronegative.

V is TRBV25-1 and J is TRBJ2-3; perhaps TRBD1 as D (6 bases). The CDR3 extends over 13 amino acids. V gave up 5 bases and J gave up 6 bases, with 12 bases separating them. CDR1 MGHDK and CDR2 SYGVNS come from the germline V gene. CDR3 sequence: CASSPGQLDTQYF. CDR3 DNA sequence: TGTGCCAGCAGTCCCGGACAGCTCGATACGCAGTATTTT.

This chain connects TRBV2 to TRBJ2-5; 8 bases are a match to TRBD2. V shed 0 bases, J shed 8 bases, and the junction held 2 bases outside the gene matches. The CDR3 sequence is 13 residues long. Germline CDR1 SNHLY, CDR2 FYNNEI. The CDR3 is CASSEASGSTQYF. CDR3 nucleotides: TGTGCCAGCAGTGAAGCGAGCGGGAGTACCCAGTACTTC.

This chain connects TRBV4-2 to TRBJ1-6; 10 bases agree with TRBD1. J lost 6 bases, V lost 1 base, and 0 bases had no gene match. This CDR3 spans 15 amino acids. Germline V gene data show CDR1 as LGHNA and CDR2 as YNFKEQ. CDR3 sequence reads: CASSQGQGANSPLHF. DNA of the CDR3: TGTGCCAGCAGCCAAGGACAGGGGGCTAATTCACCCCTCCACTTT.

The chain is built from TRBV9 and TRBJ2-1; D perhaps matches TRBD2 (5 bases). Trimming shortened V by 2 bases and J by 7 bases, and 7 bases separated the two germline ends. Germline CDR1 reads SGDLS; CDR2 reads YYNGEE. This CDR3 is 12 amino acids long. As DNA, the CDR3 is TGTGCCAGCAGCGTTACGGGGAATGAGCAGTTCTTC. As protein: CASSVTGNEQFF.

The V and J genes are TRBV2 and TRBJ1-4; D may be TRBD1 (6 bases). The CDR3 spans 15 residues. Germline V gene lookup returns CDR1 SNHLY and CDR2 FYNNEI. Trimming took 7 bases from V and 3 from J, leaving 15 bases between them. CDR3 nucleotides: TGTGCCAGCACCCTACAGGGCAATGCTAATGAAAAACTGTTTTTT. This codes for CASTLQGNANEKLFF.

The V and J genes are TRBV7-8 and TRBJ2-1, with TRBD1 identical over 9 bases. V gave up 7 bases and J gave up 8 bases; unmatched junction bases: 9. The CDR3 is made up of 14 amino acids. The germline CDR1 and CDR2 sequences are SGHVS and FQNEAQ. CDR3 loop: CASNRDRAFDEQFF. CDR3 sequence (DNA): TGTGCCAGCAACCGGGACAGGGCGTTCGATGAGCAGTTCTTC. The full variable domain, completed using reference TRBV7-8 and TRBJ2-1, is GAGVSQSPRYKVAKRGQDVALRCDPISGHVSLFWYQQALGQGPEFLTYFQNEAQLDKSGLPSDRFFAERPEGSVSTLKIQRTQQEDSAVYLCASNRDRAFDEQFFGPGTRLTVL.

This chain uses TRBV28 with TRBJ2-2, with a tentative D call TRBD2 (6 bases). V was shortened by 3 bases and J by 7 bases, with 12 bases between the two germline ends. Germline CDR1 and CDR2: MDHEN and SYDVKM. The CDR3 consists of 14 residues. The DNA of the CDR3 is TGTGCCAGCAGTTTTCGGCTGGAGGGCGGGGAGCTGTTTTTT. Translating it yields CASSFRLEGGELFF.

This clone was counted a few times. This chain uses TRBV5-1 with TRBJ2-7, with TRBD2 matching over 8 bases. V was pared by 0 bases and J by 1 base, with 6 bases of the junction left unmatched. The CDR3 is 16 amino acids. Germline loops: CDR1 SGHRS, CDR2 YFSETQ. CDR3 protein: CASSLVDSGASYEQYF. In DNA form, the CDR3 reads TGCGCCAGCAGCTTGGTAGATAGCGGGGCTTCCTACGAGCAGTACTTC.

The chain is built from TRBV5-5 and TRBJ2-2, with D uncertain. V lost 4 bases to trimming and J lost 7 bases, with 11 bases between them. The CDR3 is made up of 13 amino acids. Germline V lookup: CDR1 SGHKS, CDR2 YYEKEE (reference sequence). The CDR3 protein is CASSLYVSGELFF. In nucleotides, the CDR3 is TGTGCCAGCAGCCTATATGTTAGCGGGGAGCTGTTTTTT. The full variable domain, completed using reference TRBV5-5 and TRBJ2-2, is DAGVTQSPTHLIKTRGQQVTLRCSPISGHKSVSWYQQVLGQGPQFIFQYYEKEERGRGNFPDRFSARQFPNYSSELNVNALLLGDSALYLCASSLYVSGELFFGEGSRLTVL.

The J gene is TRBJ2-7, the V gene TRBV2; 9 nucleotides line up with TRBD1. The CDR3 runs 14 residues. Germline V gene lookup returns CDR1 SNHLY and CDR2 FYNNEI. With V trimmed by 6 bases and J by 5 bases, 8 bases remained unmatched. This CDR3 reads CASSVDRGVDEQYF. The CDR3, as DNA: TGTGCCAGCAGCGTGGACAGGGGAGTTGACGAGCAGTACTTC. Using reference TRBV2 and TRBJ2-7 for the parts outside the CDR3, the full variable domain is EPEVTQTPSHQVTQMGQEVILRCVPISNHLYFYWYRQILGQKVEFLVSFYNNEISEKSEIFDDQFSVERPDGSNFTLKIRSTKLEDSAMYFCASSVDRGVDEQYFGPGTRLTVT.

The rearrangement joins TRBV2 to TRBJ2-2; D might be TRBD1 (5 bases). The V gene lost 5 bases and the J gene lost 3 bases, with 10 bases spanning the gap. The length of the CDR3 is 14 residues. The germline V gene has CDR1 SNHLY and CDR2 FYNNEI. CDR3 amino acids: CASSSDTYTGELFF. Written as DNA, the CDR3 is TGTGCCAGCAGTTCGGACACGTACACCGGGGAGCTGTTTTTT.

The chain uses TRBV2 and TRBJ1-1; TRBD1 agrees at 7 bases. The CDR3 runs to 14 residues. Per germline, CDR1 SNHLY and CDR2 FYNNEI. Trimming at V came to 7 bases and at J to 4 bases, leaving 9 bases not matched to a gene. CDR3 region: CASTAAGGVTEAFF. CDR3 nucleotide sequence: TGTGCCAGCACCGCCGCAGGGGGTGTCACTGAAGCTTTCTTT.

This chain joins TRBV14 and TRBJ1-1, with 11 bases lining up with TRBD1. V lost 4 bases to trimming and J lost 3 bases; unmatched junction nucleotides: 10. The CDR3 contains 17 residues. CDR1 SGHDN and CDR2 FVKESK come from the germline V gene. Here the CDR3 DNA reads TGTGCCAGCAGCCCAAGGGGGGACAGGGGGGGTGACACTGAAGCTTTCTTT. The encoded protein is CASSPRGDRGGDTEAFF. The variable domain in full, completed from reference TRBV14 and TRBJ1-1, reads EAGVTQFPSHSVIEKGQTVTLRCDPISGHDNLYWYRRVMGKEIKFLLHFVKESKQDESGMPNNRFLAERTGGTYSTLKVQPAELEDSGVYFCASSPRGDRGGDTEAFFGQGTRLTVV.

The chain employs TRBV5-1 and TRBJ1-6; 7 bases fit TRBD1. This CDR3 contains 16 residues. CDR1 SGHRS and CDR2 YFSETQ come from the germline V gene. Trimming took 4 bases from V and 6 from J; bases not matched to a gene: 10. This CDR3 is CASSPDRAPSNSPLHF. CDR3 nucleotides: TGCGCCAGCAGCCCCGACAGGGCCCCAAGTAATTCACCCCTCCACTTT.

The chain employs TRBV5-1 and TRBJ1-1, with a possible D match to TRBD1 (6 bases). Trimming stripped 2 bases from V and 1 base from J, with 9 bases between. The CDR3 length is 14 residues. Germline V CDR1 and CDR2: SGHRS, YFSETQ. The CDR3 bases are TGCGCCAGCAGCTTCGGACAGCCGAACACTGAAGCTTTCTTT. Its translation: CASSFGQPNTEAFF. The whole variable domain, remainder taken from reference TRBV5-1 and TRBJ1-1, is KAGVTQTPRYLIKTRGQQVTLSCSPISGHRSVSWYQQTPGQGLQFLFEYFSETQRNKGNFPGRFSGRQFSNSRSEMNVSTLELGDSALYLCASSFGQPNTEAFFGQGTRLTVV.

The V gene is TRBV18, the J gene TRBJ2-7; 8 bases line up with TRBD1. Losses at the gene ends were 3 bases for V and 2 bases for J; bases not matched to a gene: 6. CDR3 length: 15 residues. Germline values: CDR1 KGHSH, CDR2 LQKENI. CDR3 loop: CASSPDGTGAYEQYF. The DNA for the CDR3 is TGTGCCAGCTCACCCGACGGGACAGGAGCCTACGAGCAGTACTTC. Drawing the rest from reference TRBV18 and TRBJ2-7, the complete variable domain is NAGVMQNPRHLVRRRGQEARLRCSPMKGHSHVYWYRQLPEEGLKFMVYLQKENIIDESGMPKERFSAEFPKEGPSILRIQQVVRGDSAAYFCASSPDGTGAYEQYFGPGTRLTVT.

The chain recombines TRBV27 with TRBJ2-7; 9 nucleotides align to TRBD2. The germline V gene encodes CDR1 MNHEY and CDR2 SMNVEV (reference sequence). The V and J ends lost 5 bases and 3 bases, in that order; junction bases with no gene match: 8. The CDR3 has 15 residues. In DNA, the CDR3 is TGTGCCAGCAGTCTCACTCTTAGCGGGAGCTACGAGCAGTACTTC. As protein: CASSLTLSGSYEQYF.

The sample holds a few counts of this clone. The chain combines TRBV6-5 with TRBJ2-3; maybe TRBD2 (5 bases). V lost 6 bases and J lost 9, with 13 bases in between. Germline V lookup: CDR1 MNHEY, CDR2 SVGAGI. This CDR3 spans 12 amino acids. This CDR3 is CASRFLTGTQYF. The DNA of the CDR3 is TGTGCCAGCAGATTTCTAACGGGGACGCAGTATTTT.

The rearrangement uses TRBV28 and TRBJ1-1; D remains unclear. V dropped 9 bases and J dropped 7 bases, with 24 bases sitting between them. Germline V CDR1 and CDR2: MDHEN, SYDVKM. The CDR3 is 15 residues long. The CDR3 region is CASYSTRGATFEAFF. The CDR3 DNA sequence: TGTGCCAGTTACTCAACTCGCGGAGCAACCTTTGAAGCTTTCTTT. The full variable domain, rest sourced from reference TRBV28 and TRBJ1-1, is DVKVTQSSRYLVKRTGEKVFLECVQDMDHENMFWYRQDPGLGLRLIYFSYDVKMKEKGDIPEGYSVSREKKERFSLILESASTNQTSMYLCASYSTRGATFEAFFGQGTRLTVV.

The V and J genes are TRBV5-5 and TRBJ2-3; D is undetermined. CDR3 length: 16 amino acids. The germline CDR1 and CDR2 sequences are SGHKS and YYEKEE (reference sequence). V lost 5 bases, J lost 0 bases, and 16 bases lay in between. The CDR3 here is CASSLSQRASTDTQYF. Written as DNA, the CDR3 is TGTGCCAGCAGTTTGTCTCAGCGTGCCAGCACAGATACGCAGTATTTT.

The chain is built from TRBV30 and TRBJ1-4; D remains ambiguous. This CDR3 contains 13 residues. Trimming left V 2 bases short and J 5 bases short, with 9 bases between. The germline CDR1 and CDR2 sequences are GTSNPN and SVGIG (reference sequence). CDR3 DNA: TGTGCCTGGAGTCGGATGGAGAATGAAAAACTGTTTTTT. It codes for CAWSRMENEKLFF.

This clone was detected a few times. This chain joins TRBV5-1 and TRBJ2-6, with 7 bases fitting TRBD1. Germline loops: CDR1 SGHRS, CDR2 YFSETQ. The trim removed 4 bases at V and 2 bases at J, leaving 3 bases unmatched. This CDR3 has 15 residues. The CDR3 DNA sequence: TGCGCCAGCAGCCCGACAGGGACTGGGGCCAACGTCCTGACTTTC. It codes for CASSPTGTGANVLTF.

The chain employs TRBV30 and TRBJ1-5; 9 bases agree with TRBD1. The germline CDR1 and CDR2 sequences are GTSNPN and SVGIG (reference sequence). The V and J ends lost 1 base and 3 bases, in that order; junction bases with no gene match: 10. The CDR3 extends over 17 amino acids. In DNA form, the CDR3 reads TGTGCCTGGAGTGCTCGACAGGGGGTGAATTTCAATCAGCCCCAGCATTTT. Its protein is CAWSARQGVNFNQPQHF.

The chain combines TRBV28 with TRBJ1-3; D perhaps matches TRBD1 (5 bases). The ends were cut back, 3 bases at V and 2 bases at J, with 14 bases in the middle. The germline gives CDR1 MDHEN, CDR2 SYDVKM. The CDR3 contains 16 residues. CDR3 DNA: TGTGCCAGCAGTTTGGCGCAGGGCGTAACTGGAAACACCATATATTTT. Its translation: CASSLAQGVTGNTIYF.

This chain uses TRBV30 with TRBJ2-6, with D perhaps TRBD1 (5 bases). The CDR3 runs 13 residues. Germline CDR1 is GTSNPN and CDR2 is SVGIG (reference sequence). Trimming stripped 5 bases from V and 0 bases from J, with 5 bases between. The CDR3 sequence: CAWDSSGANVLTF. CDR3 nucleotides: TGTGCCTGGGACAGCTCTGGGGCCAACGTCCTGACTTTC.

This chain uses TRBV6-5 with TRBJ2-3; D gene ambiguous. V dropped 0 bases and J dropped 0 bases, with 10 bases sitting between them. The CDR3 length is 16 residues. Germline loops: CDR1 MNHEY, CDR2 SVGAGI. The CDR3 coding sequence is TGTGCCAGCAGTTACTCTGGAGACCCTAGCACAGATACGCAGTATTTT. Its translation: CASSYSGDPSTDTQYF.

The V gene is TRBV7-9, the J gene TRBJ2-3; TRBD2 is a possible D gene (6 bases). The CDR3 loop spans 13 amino acids. CDR1 is SEHNR and CDR2 is FQNEAQ in the germline V gene (reference sequence). The ends were cut back, 1 base at V and 8 bases at J, with 10 bases in the middle. CDR3 bases: TGTGCCAGCAGCTTAGGGGTGGGAGGTACGCAGTATTTT. It is translated as CASSLGVGGTQYF.

The J gene is TRBJ2-7, the V gene TRBV19; 15 positions agree with TRBD2. This CDR3 contains 16 residues. V trimming: 1 base; J trimming: 4 bases; junction bases outside the gene matches: 2. Germline CDR1 is LNHDA and CDR2 is SQIVND (reference sequence). The CDR3 is CASSIGGLAGGYEQYF. The CDR3 nucleotides read TGTGCCAGTAGTATAGGGGGACTAGCGGGAGGATACGAGCAGTACTTC.